These 10 T cell receptor beta chains were all obtained from the same sample, sequenced in a study of blood T cell repertoires in COVID-19. TCRdb's copy holds only in-frame clones and misses some; the assay was immunoSEQ multiplex PCR. The sample has some 99,000 clones, around 83% seen once; the top ten hold under 8%. The material sequenced was peripheral blood. The receptors originated from a woman of 80 years or more with active or convalescent COVID-19.

The rearrangement joins TRBV20-1 to TRBJ2-1; no clear D gene. Trimming pared 3 bases from V and 9 bases from J, leaving 9 bases between. This CDR3 contains 11 residues. Germline V CDR1 and CDR2: DFQATT, SNEGSKA (reference sequence). For the CDR3, the DNA is TGCAGTGCTAGTCCTTCCCCTGAGCAGTTCTTC. Translating it yields CSASPSPEQFF.

Only one count was recorded for this clone. Here the CDR3 reads CASSLEGQSYNEQFF. CDR3 DNA sequence: TGTGCCAGCAGCTTAGAAGGACAGTCTTACAATGAGCAGTTCTTC. This chain uses TRBV7-2 with TRBJ2-1; maybe TRBD1 (6 bases). CDR1 and CDR2 from the germline V gene are SGHTA and FQGNSA. The CDR3 runs to 15 residues. V lost 1 base and J lost 4, with 11 bases in between.

This clone has only a few counts. The chain joins TRBV5-6 to TRBJ2-7, with 11 bases identical to TRBD1. The germline CDR1 and CDR2 sequences are SGHDT and YYEEEE. The CDR3 is 15 amino acids. V trimming: 4 bases; J trimming: 2 bases; junction bases outside the gene matches: 5. CDR3 DNA sequence: TGTGCCAGCAGCAGAGGGGGACAGGGGGCCTACGAGCAGTACTTC. Encoded protein: CASSRGGQGAYEQYF.

About this clone: This specimen includes other DNA sequences encoding the same CDR3. The chain recombines TRBV5-1 with TRBJ2-1; 13 nucleotides match TRBD2. Trimming removed 3 bases from V and 7 bases from J; junction bases left unmatched: 4. CDR1 is SGHRS and CDR2 is YFSETQ in the germline V gene. The CDR3 length is 15 residues. The CDR3 spells CASSSGLAGHNEQFF. Here the CDR3 DNA reads TGCGCCAGCAGCTCGGGACTAGCGGGACATAATGAGCAGTTCTTC. The complete variable domain, with remaining parts taken from reference TRBV5-1 and TRBJ2-1, reads KAGVTQTPRYLIKTRGQQVTLSCSPISGHRSVSWYQQTPGQGLQFLFEYFSETQRNKGNFPGRFSGRQFSNSRSEMNVSTLELGDSALYLCASSSGLAGHNEQFFGPGTRLTVL.

CDR3 sequence: CASTGLNYGYTF. The CDR3 nucleotides are TGTGCCAGCACAGGGCTAAACTATGGCTACACCTTC. This chain joins TRBV2 and TRBJ1-2; TRBD1 might be the D (5 bases). V lost 7 bases and J 2 bases, leaving 8 bases between the germline ends. Germline-derived CDR1 and CDR2 are SNHLY and FYNNEI. The CDR3 spans 12 residues.

The chain joins TRBV19 to TRBJ1-1, with no clear D. Trimming took 7 bases from V and 2 from J, leaving 14 bases between them. Germline CDR1 reads LNHDA; CDR2 reads SQIVND (reference sequence). The CDR3 covers 14 residues. The CDR3 protein is CASTFRGPNTEAFF. The CDR3 region has the DNA TGTGCCAGTACGTTTAGAGGGCCCAACACTGAAGCTTTCTTT.

This chain uses TRBV19 with TRBJ1-6, with 8 bases matching TRBD1. There are 15 residues in the CDR3. CDR1 and CDR2 (germline): LNHDA, SQIVND (reference sequence). Trimming removed 4 bases from V and 5 bases from J; junction bases left unmatched: 4. In DNA, the CDR3 is TGTGCCAGTAGTACCGGGACAGGCCATAATTCACCCCTCCACTTT. Amino acid sequence: CASSTGTGHNSPLHF.

This clone is a singleton in its sample. The chain uses TRBV28 and TRBJ1-1, with D tentatively TRBD1 (6 bases). The CDR3 covers 15 residues. Germline CDR1 MDHEN, CDR2 SYDVKM. Trimming shortened V by 5 bases and J by 1 base, and 14 bases separated the two germline ends. DNA for the CDR3: TGTGCCAGCAGTACCCGACAGGACCAGAACACTGAAGCTTTCTTT. Amino acid sequence: CASSTRQDQNTEAFF.

This chain links TRBV7-2 with TRBJ1-5; maybe TRBD1 (5 bases). From germline, CDR1 is SGHTA and CDR2 FQGNSA. Trimming cost V 5 bases and J 6 bases, with 14 bases left between them. There are 14 residues in the CDR3. CDR3 bases: TGTGCCAGCAGCCCAGAGGTAGGGGTTCAGCCCCAGCATTTT. Residues: CASSPEVGVQPQHF. Full variable domain (remainder filled in from reference TRBV7-2 and TRBJ1-5): GAGVSQSPSNKVTEKGKDVELRCDPISGHTALYWYRQSLGQGLEFLIYFQGNSAPDKSGLPSDRFSAERTGGSVSTLTIQRTQQEDSAVYLCASSPEVGVQPQHFGDGTRLSIL.

The chain has TRBV14 and TRBJ2-5, with D tentatively TRBD2 (6 bases). Germline CDR1 SGHDN, CDR2 FVKESK. V was shortened by 1 base and J by 4 bases, with 10 bases between the two germline ends. The CDR3 extends over 14 amino acids. The CDR3 protein is CASSQGFSGETQYF. The CDR3 bases are TGTGCCAGCAGCCAAGGTTTTAGCGGAGAGACCCAGTACTTC.